The source of this T cell receptor beta chain is a study of early stage breast cancer tumors (dated by TCRdb to 2017 to 2019). For the study in its entirety: Of the 15 or so invasive breast tumors, eleven to twelve were found to be estrogen receptor-positive, progesterone receptor-positive and HER2-negative. A total of about 2.9 million templates, representing about 1.1 million unique clonotypes, were detected across all samples. On average, each sample got around 10-fold read coverage. Of the roughly twelve ER+/PR+/HER2- tumors, eight were classified as invasive ductal carcinomas and four as invasive lobular carcinomas. Overall results and qualifications from the work: Chain pairing and functional markers such as CD4, CD8 and FOXP3 were missed by bulk genomic DNA sequencing of unsorted cells. Analysis by tumor subtype was prevented by the small cohort size. Tumors showed about 2.3-fold higher T cell density and higher clonality than adjacent normal breast tissue. Repertoires from blood and normal breast were more alike than repertoires from blood and tumor, and in about 90% of the 16 patients, comparing each tissue with blood separated tumor from normal. Enriched TCRB sequences shared across patients were mostly commonly generated sequences, unlikely to play an important role in the tumor microenvironment.

The study profiled bulk TCR beta-chain repertoires in matched peripheral blood, tumor and adjacent normal breast tissue taken from some 17 patients with early-stage breast cancer. Before surgery, about 5-10 mL of whole blood was collected into EDTA tubes and then processed within 2 hours. Ficoll-Paque centrifugation in SepMate-50 tubes was used to isolate peripheral blood mononuclear cells. PBMCs were cryopreserved in approximately 90% FBS with roughly 10% DMSO in aliquots of 2 to 4 million cells and stored in liquid nitrogen. The Qiagen AllPrep DNA/RNA Mini kit was used for genomic DNA extraction. CDR1 and CDR2 are drawn from the germline V gene: MNHNS, SASEGT. The CDR3 spans 15 residues, from the cysteine through the phenylalanine. The CDR3 DNA has 45 bases and is translated from base 1. Here V drops 2 bases and J drops 0 bases, and the junction holds 0 bases not matched to any gene. Note on this clone: Its antigen has not been determined. Per-base qualities were not stored, and no clone one base away is much larger.

Every sample was amplified as two independent genomic DNA replicates, using roughly 0.45 ug for blood and about 1.4 ug for tumor or normal breast. TCRB sequencing of genomic DNA was carried out with the ImmunoSeq Intro kit according to the manufacturer's instructions. The multiplex PCR ran for 31 cycles using proprietary primers and spike-in control sequences for absolute quantification. Single-end 150-bp reads were used to sequence an 87-bp fragment spanning the CDR3 plus the flanking V and J genes. Seven samples, with two replicates for each sample, were multiplexed per lane of an Illumina MiSeq using version 3.0 chemistry. On the authors' methods: Raw data were processed by the vendor's proprietary pipeline, with both replicates merged into one result per sample. A clonotype was defined as productive rearrangements that share the same V-gene family, CDR3 amino acid sequence and J-gene segment. Clonality was computed as 1 minus the normalized Shannon entropy (Pielou evenness) of TCRB abundances. To estimate T cell density, the total number of templates was divided by the number of input cells, which was inferred from the amount of DNA input. Total repertoire diversity and clonality were estimated with Recon using default parameters. A clonotype counted as tumor-enriched if its abundance in tumor exceeded 0.1% and was at least 32-fold higher than its abundance in normal breast. In its TCRdb copy, this immuneACCESS table keeps in-frame sequences only and misses some clones. Where compared with another copy, unresolved V genes explain less than half of these, and the others have no known cause. V and J calls and clone size are as listed in that table; D and trimming were resolved from the DNA. The sample table records tens of thousands of clones; over 60% of these occur just once. The ten most abundant clones make up roughly 6.8% of the sample.

This clonotype originated in a person aged 45-65 years with breast cancer. This chain joins TRBV6-1 to TRBJ2-1, and 8 junctional nucleotides match TRBD2. The specimen sequenced was blood. The base sequence is TGTGCCAGCAGTGAACTAGCGGGCTCCTACAATGAGCAGTTCTTC. Its protein is CASSELAGSYNEQFF.